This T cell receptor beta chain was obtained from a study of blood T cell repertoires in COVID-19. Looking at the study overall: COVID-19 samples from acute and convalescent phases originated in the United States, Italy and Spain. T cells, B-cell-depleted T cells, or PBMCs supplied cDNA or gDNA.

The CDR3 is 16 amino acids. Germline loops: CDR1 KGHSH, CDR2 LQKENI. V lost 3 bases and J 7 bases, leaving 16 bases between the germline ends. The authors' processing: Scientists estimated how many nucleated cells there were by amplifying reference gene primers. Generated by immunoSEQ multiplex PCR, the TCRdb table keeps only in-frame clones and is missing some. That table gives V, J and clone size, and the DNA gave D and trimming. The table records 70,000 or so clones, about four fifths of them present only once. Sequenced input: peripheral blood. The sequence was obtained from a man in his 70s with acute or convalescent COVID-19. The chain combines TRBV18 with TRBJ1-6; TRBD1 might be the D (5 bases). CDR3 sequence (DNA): TGTGCCAGCTCACCTTCCTCCGGGGGGGGAAATTCACCCCTCCACTTT. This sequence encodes CASSPSSGGGNSPLHF. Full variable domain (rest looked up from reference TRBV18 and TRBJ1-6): NAGVMQNPRHLVRRRGQEARLRCSPMKGHSHVYWYRQLPEEGLKFMVYLQKENIIDESGMPKERFSAEFPKEGPSILRIQQVVRGDSAAYFCASSPSSGGGNSPLHFGNGTRLTVT.